This T cell receptor beta chain was obtained from a study of CD8+ T cells in alopecia areata. Study information: The drug, oral tofacitinib, was given to treated patients at 5 to 10 mg twice daily. Whole-study findings and limits: It was lesional scalp, especially alopecia totalis/universalis, that showed higher clonality than normal scalp. Sequenced scalp T cells also include alphabeta T cells resident in normal skin.

Trimming took 8 bases from V and 2 from J; bases not matched to a gene: 6. This CDR3 has 13 residues. Per the germline V gene, CDR1 is SQVTM and CDR2 is ANQGSEA. It was cDNA, reverse transcribed from extracted RNA, that served as the sequencing template. Assay: immunoSEQ multiplex PCR; the TCRdb copy retains only in-frame clones and omits some. The data show over 200,000 clones, 57% seen once. Only a few counts were recorded for this clone. What it binds is unknown. This sequence was found in a human donor with alopecia areata. Sequencing was performed on CD4+ T cells sorted from blood, taken at week 0. The V and J genes are TRBV29-1 and TRBJ1-5; 7 bases agree with TRBD1. The CDR3 region is CSFNRGRNQPQHF. CDR3 DNA: TGCAGCTTCAACAGGGGCCGCAATCAGCCCCAGCATTTT.